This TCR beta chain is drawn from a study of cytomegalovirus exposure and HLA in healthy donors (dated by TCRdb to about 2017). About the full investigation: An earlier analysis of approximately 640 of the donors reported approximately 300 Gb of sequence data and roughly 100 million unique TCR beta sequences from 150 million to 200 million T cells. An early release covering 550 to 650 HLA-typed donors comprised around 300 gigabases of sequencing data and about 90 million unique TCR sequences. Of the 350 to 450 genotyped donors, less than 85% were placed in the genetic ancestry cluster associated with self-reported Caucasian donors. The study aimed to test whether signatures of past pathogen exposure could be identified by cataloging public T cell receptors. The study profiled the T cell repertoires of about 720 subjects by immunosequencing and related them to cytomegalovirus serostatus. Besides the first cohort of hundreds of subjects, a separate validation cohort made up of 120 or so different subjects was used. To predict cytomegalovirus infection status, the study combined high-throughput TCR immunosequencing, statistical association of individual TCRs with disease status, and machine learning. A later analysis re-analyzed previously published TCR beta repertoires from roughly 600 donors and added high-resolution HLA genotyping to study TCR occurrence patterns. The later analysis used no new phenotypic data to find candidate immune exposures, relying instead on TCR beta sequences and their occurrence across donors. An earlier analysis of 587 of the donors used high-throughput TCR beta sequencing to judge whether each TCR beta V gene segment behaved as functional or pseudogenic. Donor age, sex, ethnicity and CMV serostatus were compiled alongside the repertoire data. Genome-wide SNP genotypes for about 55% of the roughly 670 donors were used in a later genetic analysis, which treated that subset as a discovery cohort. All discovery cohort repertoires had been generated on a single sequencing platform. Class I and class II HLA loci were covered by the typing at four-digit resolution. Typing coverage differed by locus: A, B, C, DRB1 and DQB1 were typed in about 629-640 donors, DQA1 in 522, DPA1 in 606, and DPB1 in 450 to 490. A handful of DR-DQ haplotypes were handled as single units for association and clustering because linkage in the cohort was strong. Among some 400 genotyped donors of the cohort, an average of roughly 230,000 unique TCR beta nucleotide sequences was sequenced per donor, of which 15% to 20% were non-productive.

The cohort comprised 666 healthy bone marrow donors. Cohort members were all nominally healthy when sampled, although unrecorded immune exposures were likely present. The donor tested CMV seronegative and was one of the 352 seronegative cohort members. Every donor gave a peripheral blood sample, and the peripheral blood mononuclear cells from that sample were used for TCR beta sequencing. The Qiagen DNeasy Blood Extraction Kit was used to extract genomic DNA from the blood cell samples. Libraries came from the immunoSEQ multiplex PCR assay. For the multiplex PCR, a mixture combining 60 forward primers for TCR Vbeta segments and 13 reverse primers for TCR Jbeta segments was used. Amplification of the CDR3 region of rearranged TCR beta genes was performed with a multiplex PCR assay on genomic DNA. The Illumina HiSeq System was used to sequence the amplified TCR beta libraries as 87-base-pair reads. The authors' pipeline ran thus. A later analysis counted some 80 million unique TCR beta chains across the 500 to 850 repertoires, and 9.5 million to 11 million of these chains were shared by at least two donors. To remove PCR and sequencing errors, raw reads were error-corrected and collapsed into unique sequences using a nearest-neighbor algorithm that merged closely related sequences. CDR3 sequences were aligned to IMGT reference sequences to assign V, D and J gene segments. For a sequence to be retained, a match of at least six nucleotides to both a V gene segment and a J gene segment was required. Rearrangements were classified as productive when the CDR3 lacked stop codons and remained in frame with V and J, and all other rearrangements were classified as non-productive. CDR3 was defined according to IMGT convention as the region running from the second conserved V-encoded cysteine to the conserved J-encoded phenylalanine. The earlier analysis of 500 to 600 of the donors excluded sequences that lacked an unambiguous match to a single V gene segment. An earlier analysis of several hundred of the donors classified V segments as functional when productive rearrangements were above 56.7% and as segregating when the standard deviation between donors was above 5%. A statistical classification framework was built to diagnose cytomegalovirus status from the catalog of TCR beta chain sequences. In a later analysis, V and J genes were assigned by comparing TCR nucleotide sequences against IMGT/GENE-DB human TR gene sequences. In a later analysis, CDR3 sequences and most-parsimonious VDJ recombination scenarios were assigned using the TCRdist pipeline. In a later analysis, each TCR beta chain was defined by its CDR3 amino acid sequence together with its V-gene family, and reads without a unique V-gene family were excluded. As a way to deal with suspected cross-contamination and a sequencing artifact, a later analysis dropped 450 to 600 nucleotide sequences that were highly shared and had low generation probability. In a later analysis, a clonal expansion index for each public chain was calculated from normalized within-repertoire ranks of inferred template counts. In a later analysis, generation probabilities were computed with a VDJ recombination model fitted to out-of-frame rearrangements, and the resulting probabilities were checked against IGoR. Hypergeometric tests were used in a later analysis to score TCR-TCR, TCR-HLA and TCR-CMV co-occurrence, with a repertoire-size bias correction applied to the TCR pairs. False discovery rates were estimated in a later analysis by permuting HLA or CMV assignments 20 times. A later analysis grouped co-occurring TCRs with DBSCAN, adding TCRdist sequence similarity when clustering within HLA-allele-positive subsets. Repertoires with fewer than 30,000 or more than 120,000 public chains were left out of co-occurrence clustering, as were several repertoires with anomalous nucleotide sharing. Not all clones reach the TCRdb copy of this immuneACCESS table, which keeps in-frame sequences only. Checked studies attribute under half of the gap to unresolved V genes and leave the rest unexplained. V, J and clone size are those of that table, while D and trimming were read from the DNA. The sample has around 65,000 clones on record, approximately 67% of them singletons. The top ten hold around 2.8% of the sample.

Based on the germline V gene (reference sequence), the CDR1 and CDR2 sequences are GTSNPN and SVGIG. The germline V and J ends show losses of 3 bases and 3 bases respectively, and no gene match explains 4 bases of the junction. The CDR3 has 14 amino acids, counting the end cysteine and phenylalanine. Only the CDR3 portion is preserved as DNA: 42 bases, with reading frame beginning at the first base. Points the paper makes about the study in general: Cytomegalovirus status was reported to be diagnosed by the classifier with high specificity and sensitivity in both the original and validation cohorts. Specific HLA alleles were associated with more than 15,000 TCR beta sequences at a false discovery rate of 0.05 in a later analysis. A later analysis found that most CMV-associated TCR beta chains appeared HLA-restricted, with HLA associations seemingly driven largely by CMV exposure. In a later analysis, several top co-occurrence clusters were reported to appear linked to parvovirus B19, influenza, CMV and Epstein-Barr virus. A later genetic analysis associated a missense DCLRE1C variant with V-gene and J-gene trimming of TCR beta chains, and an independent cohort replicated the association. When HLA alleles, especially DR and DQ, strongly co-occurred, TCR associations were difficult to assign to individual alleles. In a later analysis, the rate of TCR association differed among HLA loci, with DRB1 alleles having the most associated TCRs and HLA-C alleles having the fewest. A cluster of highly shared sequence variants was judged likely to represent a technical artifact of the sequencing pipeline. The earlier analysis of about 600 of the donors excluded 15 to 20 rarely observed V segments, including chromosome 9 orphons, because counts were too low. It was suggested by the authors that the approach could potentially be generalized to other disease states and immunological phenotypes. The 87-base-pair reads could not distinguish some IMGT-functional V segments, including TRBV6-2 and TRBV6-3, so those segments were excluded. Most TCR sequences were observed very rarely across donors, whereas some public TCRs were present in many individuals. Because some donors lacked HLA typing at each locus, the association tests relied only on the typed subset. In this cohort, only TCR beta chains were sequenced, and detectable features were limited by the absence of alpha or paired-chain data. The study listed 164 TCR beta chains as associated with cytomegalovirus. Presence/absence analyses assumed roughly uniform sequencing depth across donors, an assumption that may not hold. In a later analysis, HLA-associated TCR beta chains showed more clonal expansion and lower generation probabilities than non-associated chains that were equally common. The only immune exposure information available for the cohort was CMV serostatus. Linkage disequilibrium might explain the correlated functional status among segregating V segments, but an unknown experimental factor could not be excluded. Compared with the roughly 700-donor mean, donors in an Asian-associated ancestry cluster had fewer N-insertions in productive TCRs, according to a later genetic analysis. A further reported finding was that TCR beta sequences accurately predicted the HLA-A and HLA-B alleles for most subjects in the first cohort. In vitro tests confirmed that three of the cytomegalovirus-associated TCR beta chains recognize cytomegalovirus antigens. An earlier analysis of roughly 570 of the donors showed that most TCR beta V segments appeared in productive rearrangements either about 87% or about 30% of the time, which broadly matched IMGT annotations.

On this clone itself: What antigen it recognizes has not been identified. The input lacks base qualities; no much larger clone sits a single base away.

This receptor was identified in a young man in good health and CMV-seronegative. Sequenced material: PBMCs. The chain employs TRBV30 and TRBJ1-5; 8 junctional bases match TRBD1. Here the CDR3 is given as CAWRQGGYNQPQHF. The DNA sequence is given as TGTGCCTGGAGACAGGGGGGTTACAATCAGCCCCAGCATTTT.